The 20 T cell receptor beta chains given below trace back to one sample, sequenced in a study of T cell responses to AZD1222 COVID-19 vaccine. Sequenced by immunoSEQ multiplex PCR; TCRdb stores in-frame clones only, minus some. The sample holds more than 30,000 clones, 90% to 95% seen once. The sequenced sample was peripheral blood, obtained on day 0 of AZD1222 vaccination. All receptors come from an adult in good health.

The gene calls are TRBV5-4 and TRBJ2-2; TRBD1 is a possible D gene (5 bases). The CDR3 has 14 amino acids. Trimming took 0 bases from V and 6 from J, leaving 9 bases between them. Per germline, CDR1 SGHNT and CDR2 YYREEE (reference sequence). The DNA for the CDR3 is TGTGCCAGCAGCTTGGCCAGGGAAGCCGGGGAGCTGTTTTTT. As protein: CASSLAREAGELFF.

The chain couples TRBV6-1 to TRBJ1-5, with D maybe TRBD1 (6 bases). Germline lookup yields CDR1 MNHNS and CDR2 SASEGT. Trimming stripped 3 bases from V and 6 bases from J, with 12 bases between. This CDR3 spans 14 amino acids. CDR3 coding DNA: TGTGCCAGCAGTGACAGGGGTTACGGTCAGCCCCAGCATTTT. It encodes CASSDRGYGQPQHF.

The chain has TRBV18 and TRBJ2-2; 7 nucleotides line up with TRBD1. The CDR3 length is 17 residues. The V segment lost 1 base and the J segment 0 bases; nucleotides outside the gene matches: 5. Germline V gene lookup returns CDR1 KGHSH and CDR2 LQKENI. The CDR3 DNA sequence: TGTGCCAGCTCACCACGGGGTACAGGGGCGAACACCGGGGAGCTGTTTTTT. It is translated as CASSPRGTGANTGELFF.

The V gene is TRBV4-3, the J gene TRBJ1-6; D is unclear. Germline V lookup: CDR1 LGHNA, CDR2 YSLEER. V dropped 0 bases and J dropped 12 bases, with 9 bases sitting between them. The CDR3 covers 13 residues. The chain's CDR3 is CASSQDLAEPLHF. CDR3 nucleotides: TGCGCCAGCAGCCAAGATTTGGCGGAACCCCTCCACTTT.

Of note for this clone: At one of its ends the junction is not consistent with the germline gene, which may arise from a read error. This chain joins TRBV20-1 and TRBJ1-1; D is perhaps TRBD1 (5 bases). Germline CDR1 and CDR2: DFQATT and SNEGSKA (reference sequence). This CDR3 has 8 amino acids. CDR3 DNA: TGTGGCTCCGGGGGAGCTTTCTTT. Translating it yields CGSGGAFF.

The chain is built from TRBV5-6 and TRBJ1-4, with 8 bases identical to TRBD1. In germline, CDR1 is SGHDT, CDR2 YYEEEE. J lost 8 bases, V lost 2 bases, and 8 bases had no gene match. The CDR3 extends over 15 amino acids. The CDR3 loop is CASSFVDREKEKLFF. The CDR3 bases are TGTGCCAGCAGCTTTGTGGACAGGGAGAAGGAAAAACTGTTTTTT.

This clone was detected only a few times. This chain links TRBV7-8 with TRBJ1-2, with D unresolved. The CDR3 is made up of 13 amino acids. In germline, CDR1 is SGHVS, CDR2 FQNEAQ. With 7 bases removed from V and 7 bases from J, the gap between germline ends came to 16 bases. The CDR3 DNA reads TGTGCCAGCACCCCCGACCGGATACTTGGCTACACCTTC. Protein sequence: CASTPDRILGYTF.

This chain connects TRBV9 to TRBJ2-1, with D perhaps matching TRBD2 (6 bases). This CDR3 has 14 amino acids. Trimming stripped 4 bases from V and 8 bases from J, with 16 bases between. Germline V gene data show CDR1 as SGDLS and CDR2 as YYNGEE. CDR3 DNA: TGTGCCAGCAGCCCGAGCGGGTCACACGATGAGCAGTTCTTC. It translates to CASSPSGSHDEQFF.

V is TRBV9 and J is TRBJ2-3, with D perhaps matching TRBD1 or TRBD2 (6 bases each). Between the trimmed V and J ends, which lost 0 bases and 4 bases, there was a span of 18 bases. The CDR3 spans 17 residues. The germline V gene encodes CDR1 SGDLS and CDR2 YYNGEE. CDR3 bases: TGTGCCAGCAGCGTAGAGGGGGGCCAGTCGCTCTCAGATACGCAGTATTTT. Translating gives CASSVEGGQSLSDTQYF.

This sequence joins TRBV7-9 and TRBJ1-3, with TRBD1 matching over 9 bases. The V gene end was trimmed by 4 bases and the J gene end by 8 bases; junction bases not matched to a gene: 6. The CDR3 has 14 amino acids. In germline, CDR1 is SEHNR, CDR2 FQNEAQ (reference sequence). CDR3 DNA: TGTGCCAGCAGCTACGAGGGACAGGGAGACACCATATATTTT. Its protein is CASSYEGQGDTIYF.

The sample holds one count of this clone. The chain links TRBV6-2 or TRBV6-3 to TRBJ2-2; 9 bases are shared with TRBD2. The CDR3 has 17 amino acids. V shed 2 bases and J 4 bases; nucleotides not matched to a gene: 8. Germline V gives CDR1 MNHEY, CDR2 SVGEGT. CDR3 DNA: TGTGCCAGCAGTTACCCTGGGGTAGCGGGGGCCACCGGGGAGCTGTTTTTT. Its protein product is CASSYPGVAGATGELFF.

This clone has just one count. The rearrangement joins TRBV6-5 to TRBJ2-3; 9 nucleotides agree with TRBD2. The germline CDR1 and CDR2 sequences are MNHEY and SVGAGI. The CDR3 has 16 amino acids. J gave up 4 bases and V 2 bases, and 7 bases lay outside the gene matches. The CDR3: CASSYGGLASADTQYF. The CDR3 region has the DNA TGTGCCAGCAGTTACGGGGGACTAGCAAGCGCAGATACGCAGTATTTT.

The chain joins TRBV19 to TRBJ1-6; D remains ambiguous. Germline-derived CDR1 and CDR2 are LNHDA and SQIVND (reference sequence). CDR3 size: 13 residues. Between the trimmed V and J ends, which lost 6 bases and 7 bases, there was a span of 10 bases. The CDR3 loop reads CASSSVTNSPLHF. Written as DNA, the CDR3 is TGTGCCAGTAGCTCGGTCACGAATTCACCCCTCCACTTT.

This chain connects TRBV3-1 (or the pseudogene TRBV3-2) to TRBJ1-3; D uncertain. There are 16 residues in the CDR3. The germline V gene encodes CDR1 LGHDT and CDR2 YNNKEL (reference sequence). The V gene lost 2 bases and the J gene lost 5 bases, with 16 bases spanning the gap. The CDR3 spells CASSQISRGGRNTIYF. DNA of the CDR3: TGTGCCAGCAGCCAAATCAGTCGGGGTGGGCGAAACACCATATATTTT.

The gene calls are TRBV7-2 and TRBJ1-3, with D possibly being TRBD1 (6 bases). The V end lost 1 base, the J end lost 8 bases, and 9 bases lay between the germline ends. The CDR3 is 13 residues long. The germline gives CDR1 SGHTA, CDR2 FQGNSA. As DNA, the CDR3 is TGTGCCAGCAGCTTAGTAGGGGGGGACACCATATATTTT. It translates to CASSLVGGDTIYF.

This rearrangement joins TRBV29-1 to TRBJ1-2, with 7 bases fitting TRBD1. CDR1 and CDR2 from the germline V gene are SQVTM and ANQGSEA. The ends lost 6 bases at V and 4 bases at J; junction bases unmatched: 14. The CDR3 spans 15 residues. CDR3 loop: CSVQGDSASIYGYTF. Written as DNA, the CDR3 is TGCAGCGTCCAAGGGGACAGCGCTTCGATCTATGGCTACACCTTC. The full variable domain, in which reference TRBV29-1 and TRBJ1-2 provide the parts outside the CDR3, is SAVISQKPSRDICQRGTSLTIQCQVDSQVTMMFWYRQQPGQSLTLIATANQGSEATYESGFVIDKFPISRPNLTFSTLTVSNMSPEDSSIYLCSVQGDSASIYGYTFGSGTRLTVV.

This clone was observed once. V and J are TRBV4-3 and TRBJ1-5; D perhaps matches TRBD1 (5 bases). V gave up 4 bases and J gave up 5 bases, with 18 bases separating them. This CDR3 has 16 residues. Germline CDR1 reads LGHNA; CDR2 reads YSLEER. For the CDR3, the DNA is TGCGCCAGCAGCCCCCAATTGGGGGGGTTGTATCAGCCCCAGCATTTT. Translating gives CASSPQLGGLYQPQHF.

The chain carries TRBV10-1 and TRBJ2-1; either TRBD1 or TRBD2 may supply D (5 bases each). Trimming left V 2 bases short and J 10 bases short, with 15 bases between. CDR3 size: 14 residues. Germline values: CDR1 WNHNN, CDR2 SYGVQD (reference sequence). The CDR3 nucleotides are TGCGCCAGCAGTGAGCGGGATCAGGGTAGGGAGCAGTTCTTC. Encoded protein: CASSERDQGREQFF.

This CDR3 reads CASSESRGSLQYF. In nucleotides, the CDR3 is TGTGCCAGCAGTGAGTCCCGCGGTAGTTTGCAGTATTTT. The chain combines TRBV2 with TRBJ2-3; no reliable D call. V lost 3 bases, J lost 11 bases, and 15 bases lay in between. This CDR3 is 13 amino acids long. The germline V gene has CDR1 SNHLY and CDR2 FYNNEI. The complete variable domain, with remaining parts taken from reference TRBV2 and TRBJ2-3, reads EPEVTQTPSHQVTQMGQEVILRCVPISNHLYFYWYRQILGQKVEFLVSFYNNEISEKSEIFDDQFSVERPDGSNFTLKIRSTKLEDSAMYFCASSESRGSLQYFGPGTRLTVL.

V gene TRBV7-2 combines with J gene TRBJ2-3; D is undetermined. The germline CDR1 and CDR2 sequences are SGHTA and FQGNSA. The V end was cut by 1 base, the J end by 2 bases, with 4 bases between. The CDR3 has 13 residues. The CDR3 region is CASSLGPTDTQYF. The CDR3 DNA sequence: TGTGCCAGCAGCTTAGGGCCCACAGATACGCAGTATTTT.